The present TCR beta chain was sequenced within a study of cytomegalovirus exposure and HLA in healthy donors. TCRdb keeps only in-frame clones here, not all; method: immunoSEQ multiplex PCR. The sample consists of about 65,000 clones, about 91% of them appearing once. The receptor's source is a woman between 18 and 29 years old in good health and CMV-seronegative. The specimen was PBMCs.

CDR3 amino acids: CASRGPVSIYF. The CDR3 nucleotides read TGTGCCAGCAGGGGCCCCGTCTCCATATATTTT. The V and J genes are TRBV6-5 and TRBJ1-3; no clear D. Between the trimmed V and J ends, which lost 6 bases and 11 bases, there was a span of 11 bases. CDR3 size: 11 residues. Germline-derived CDR1 and CDR2 are MNHEY and SVGAGI.